These 26 T cell receptor beta chains originate from one sample sequenced in a study of radiotherapy plus CTLA-4 blockade in lung cancer. Here immunoSEQ multiplex PCR was the method, and the copy in TCRdb shows in-frame clones only, minus some. This table holds under 35,000 clones, 60% to 80% found once. The sequencing here drew on peripheral blood, taken from a patient treated with radiotherapy plus ipilimumab. The receptors originated from a human donor with non-small cell lung cancer whose response to radiotherapy plus ipilimumab could not be evaluated.

V usage is TRBV6-1 and J usage is TRBJ1-5; 8 nucleotides match TRBD1. The CDR3 totals 16 residues. V lost 3 bases, J lost 0 bases, and 4 bases stayed unmatched. Germline-derived CDR1 and CDR2 are MNHNS and SASEGT. The CDR3 DNA follows: TGTGCCAGCAGTGATGTGACAGGGGATAGCAATCAGCCCCAGCATTTT. Its protein product is CASSDVTGDSNQPQHF.

The DNA of the CDR3 is TGCAGCGTCCTGGGACTAGCGGTTCAGGGTACGCAGTATTTT. Protein product: CSVLGLAVQGTQYF. The gene calls are TRBV29-1 and TRBJ2-3, with 11 bases identical to TRBD2. The germline V gene encodes CDR1 SQVTM and CDR2 ANQGSEA. This CDR3 is built from 14 residues. J was trimmed by 8 bases and V by 6 bases; bases with no gene match: 10.

This clone has only one observation. The chain uses TRBV2 and TRBJ2-2; the D is unclear. Trimming pared 7 bases from V and 1 base from J, leaving 10 bases between. CDR1 is SNHLY and CDR2 is FYNNEI in the germline V gene. The CDR3 extends over 14 amino acids. The CDR3 reads CASKVERNTGELFF. In DNA form, the CDR3 reads TGTGCCAGCAAAGTGGAGCGGAACACCGGGGAGCTGTTTTTT.

The sample holds a few counts of this clone. V usage is TRBV2 and J usage is TRBJ1-2; TRBD1 might be the D (6 bases). Germline lookup yields CDR1 SNHLY and CDR2 FYNNEI. CDR3 size: 15 residues. Trimming stripped 6 bases from V and 1 base from J, with 15 bases between. The CDR3 nucleotides are TGTGCCAGCAGCGGAGGGGGGGGAAATAACTATGGCTACACCTTC. Its translation is CASSGGGGNNYGYTF.

In nucleotides, the CDR3 is TGTGCCAGCAGTTTACTAGCGGGGGGGTACAATGAGCAGTTCTTC. Protein product: CASSLLAGGYNEQFF. The V and J genes are TRBV27 and TRBJ2-1, with 12 bases matching TRBD2. This CDR3 is built from 15 residues. Germline-derived CDR1 and CDR2 are MNHEY and SMNVEV (reference sequence). V shed 2 bases and J 4 bases; nucleotides not matched to a gene: 0.

This clone is termed medium-sized. Other DNA sequences of this sample code for an identical CDR3. The chain recombines TRBV28 with TRBJ2-3; the D gene is possibly TRBD2 (5 bases). V was shortened by 3 bases and J by 1 base, with 8 bases between the two germline ends. There are 14 residues in the CDR3. Germline-derived CDR1 and CDR2 are MDHEN and SYDVKM. The CDR3 region is CASSFGLGTDTQYF. CDR3 DNA: TGTGCCAGCAGTTTCGGACTCGGCACAGATACGCAGTATTTT.

The rearrangement uses TRBV6-5 and TRBJ1-1; TRBD1 matches 7 bases. The length of the CDR3 is 15 residues. Germline assignment: CDR1 MNHEY and CDR2 SVGAGI. V trimming: 0 bases; J trimming: 1 base; junction bases outside the gene matches: 2. The CDR3 DNA follows: TGTGCCAGCAGTTACTCTAGACAGGGGAACACTGAAGCTTTCTTT. This codes for CASSYSRQGNTEAFF.

The chain links TRBV6-1 to TRBJ1-1; 8 bases are a match to TRBD1. Germline loops: CDR1 MNHNS, CDR2 SASEGT. V shed 5 bases, J shed 1 base, and the junction held 3 bases outside the gene matches. The CDR3 runs to 14 residues. The CDR3 protein is CASSLDRANTEAFF. The CDR3 DNA reads as TGTGCCAGCAGTTTGGACAGGGCGAACACTGAAGCTTTCTTT.

This clone was counted a few times. The CDR3 sequence: CAISDSHEQYF. The CDR3 DNA follows: TGTGCCATCTCCGACAGCCACGAGCAGTACTTC. The chain employs TRBV10-3 and TRBJ2-7, with D perhaps TRBD1 (5 bases). Germline assignment: CDR1 ENHRY and CDR2 SYGVKD. The CDR3 contains 11 residues. Trimming removed 8 bases from V and 5 bases from J, with 10 bases in between.

This rearrangement joins TRBV6-1 to TRBJ1-2, with TRBD1 matching 8 bases. This CDR3 has 16 amino acids. Germline trimming cut 2 bases from V and 5 bases from J; bases unmatched to any gene: 10. The germline V gene has CDR1 MNHNS and CDR2 SASEGT. DNA of the CDR3: TGTGCCAGCAGTGAACACCCCGGACAGGGAATATATGGCTACACCTTC. Translated, it gives CASSEHPGQGIYGYTF.

The chain links TRBV11-2 to TRBJ2-3; 10 bases match TRBD1. Trimming took 4 bases from V and 9 from J; bases not matched to a gene: 10. Germline CDR1 is SGHAT and CDR2 is FQNNGV. The CDR3 is 15 residues long. The CDR3, as DNA: TGTGCCAGCAGCTCTAGCCATGGGACAGGGGTAACGCAGTATTTT. Translation: CASSSSHGTGVTQYF.

The chain uses TRBV19 and TRBJ1-3; D gene uncertain. V lost 4 bases, J lost 0 bases, and 10 bases lay in between. The CDR3 runs to 15 residues. The V gene's germline CDR1 is LNHDA and CDR2 SQIVND (reference sequence). The chain's CDR3 is CASSTWEISGNTIYF. CDR3 DNA sequence: TGTGCCAGTAGTACCTGGGAGATCTCTGGAAACACCATATATTTT.

The rearrangement joins TRBV7-8 to TRBJ2-7, with 8 bases matching TRBD2. The CDR3 totals 14 residues. The V and J ends lost 5 bases and 9 bases, in that order; junction bases with no gene match: 12. Germline CDR1 SGHVS, CDR2 FQNEAQ. The CDR3 bases are TGTGCCAGCAGCAGTATAGCGGGACCCTCCGGGCAGTACTTC. Translation gives CASSSIAGPSGQYF.

The table lists this clone with a few counts. The rearrangement links TRBV19 to TRBJ2-1; TRBD2 agrees at 8 bases. Germline values: CDR1 LNHDA, CDR2 SQIVND (reference sequence). Trimming cost V 3 bases and J 4 bases; bases outside gene matches: 11. The CDR3 totals 17 residues. The DNA of the CDR3 is TGTGCCAGTAGTATCCCCTCTAGCGGGCCCTCTTACAATGAGCAGTTCTTC. It specifies CASSIPSSGPSYNEQFF.

This clone has only a few counts. The V gene is TRBV6-5, the J gene TRBJ1-2; 8 nucleotides match TRBD1. This CDR3 region has 14 residues. Trimming took 0 bases from V and 9 from J; bases not matched to a gene: 6. Looked up from germline, CDR1 is MNHEY and CDR2 is SVGAGI. DNA of the CDR3: TGTGCCAGCAGTTACTCGATACAGGGGGTCAGCTACACCTTC. Translating gives CASSYSIQGVSYTF.

The chain combines TRBV6-5 with TRBJ2-2, with unresolved D. Germline V gene sequence: CDR1 MNHEY, CDR2 SVGAGI. Trimming stripped 8 bases from V and 4 bases from J, with 8 bases between. The CDR3 has 12 residues. The CDR3 DNA reads TGTGCCAGCTCGGAGAGCACCGGGGAGCTGTTTTTT. Its translation is CASSESTGELFF.

V is TRBV27 and J is TRBJ2-1; 12 positions match TRBD2. The CDR3 sequence is 17 residues long. Germline V gives CDR1 MNHEY, CDR2 SMNVEV (reference sequence). The V and J ends lost 6 bases and 0 bases, in that order; junction bases with no gene match: 6. CDR3 in amino acids: CASSAGLAGGSYNEQFF. The CDR3 coding sequence is TGTGCCAGCAGCGCGGGACTAGCGGGCGGCTCCTACAATGAGCAGTTCTTC.

The rearrangement uses TRBV11-2 and TRBJ2-7; TRBD2 aligns across 8 bases. There are 15 residues in the CDR3. CDR1 and CDR2 (germline): SGHAT, FQNNGV. V lost 0 bases, J lost 3 bases, and 4 bases stayed unmatched. CDR3 protein: CASSLDPGGSYEQYF. CDR3 bases: TGTGCCAGCAGCTTAGACCCGGGAGGGAGCTACGAGCAGTACTTC.

The chain has TRBV4-1 and TRBJ2-1; TRBD2 matches at 8 bases. This CDR3 contains 16 residues. The V segment lost 1 base and the J segment 9 bases; nucleotides outside the gene matches: 11. The germline CDR1 and CDR2 sequences are MGHRA and YSYEKL. CDR3 bases: TGCGCCAGCAGCCAAGTGATAGTCGGGAGGGCTGGTGAGCAGTTCTTC. Its protein is CASSQVIVGRAGEQFF.

The V and J genes are TRBV29-1 and TRBJ2-5; no firm D call. This CDR3 has 11 amino acids. Germline loops: CDR1 SQVTM, CDR2 ANQGSEA. V lost 8 bases to trimming and J lost 3 bases, with 10 bases between them. CDR3: CSYLREETQYF. The DNA for the CDR3 is TGCAGCTACCTACGAGAAGAGACCCAGTACTTC.

This clone appeared a few times. The chain recombines TRBV28 with TRBJ1-4, with TRBD1 as a possible D gene (5 bases). From germline, CDR1 is MDHEN and CDR2 SYDVKM. The CDR3 spans 13 residues. V was trimmed by 6 bases and J by 8 bases, leaving 13 bases between them. CDR3 loop: CASRWGGKEKLFF. The CDR3 DNA is TGTGCCAGCAGGTGGGGGGGGAAAGAAAAACTGTTTTTT.

V and J are TRBV5-4 and TRBJ2-2; the D is unclear. V was clipped by 0 bases and J by 8 bases, with 8 bases between them. In germline, CDR1 is SGHNT, CDR2 YYREEE (reference sequence). CDR3 length equals 13 residues. CDR3 DNA sequence: TGTGCCAGCAGCTTGGATGTTTATGGGGAGCTGTTTTTT. Translation: CASSLDVYGELFF.

V and J are TRBV6-5 and TRBJ2-5, with 7 bases that match TRBD1. This CDR3 has 13 residues. Looked up from germline, CDR1 is MNHEY and CDR2 is SVGAGI. V lost 6 bases to trimming and J lost 6 bases; unmatched junction nucleotides: 7. The CDR3 DNA sequence: TGTGCCAGCAGATCGACAGGGTTGAAGACCCAGTACTTC. Residues: CASRSTGLKTQYF.

The chain combines TRBV29-1 with TRBJ1-5, with 10 bases matching TRBD1. CDR3 size: 14 residues. Per the germline V gene, CDR1 is SQVTM and CDR2 is ANQGSEA. V trimming: 4 bases; J trimming: 4 bases; junction bases outside the gene matches: 4. CDR3 DNA sequence: TGCAGCGTTGTAGGGACAGGGGATAATCAGCCCCAGCATTTT. This encodes CSVVGTGDNQPQHF.

This chain connects TRBV19 to TRBJ2-3; 10 positions match TRBD1. J was trimmed by 5 bases and V by 5 bases; bases with no gene match: 7. The CDR3 is made up of 15 amino acids. Looked up from germline, CDR1 is LNHDA and CDR2 is SQIVND (reference sequence). Written as DNA, the CDR3 is TGTGCCAGTAGTTCGCGGACAGGGGGACTAGATACGCAGTATTTT. This gives the protein CASSSRTGGLDTQYF.

The rearrangement links TRBV5-1 to TRBJ1-1, with TRBD1 matching 7 bases. Germline V gene data show CDR1 as SGHRS and CDR2 as YFSETQ. This CDR3 spans 14 amino acids. Trimming took 7 bases from V and 4 from J; bases not matched to a gene: 10. The CDR3 bases are TGCGCCAGCGCGTCTCTTGCAGGGGGCACTGAAGCTTTCTTT. The encoded protein is CASASLAGGTEAFF.